The 10 T cell receptor beta chains reported below all come from one sample, sequenced in a study of graft-versus-host responses after intestinal transplantation. No cognate antigen is known for these TCRs. Assay used: immunoSEQ multiplex PCR; TCRdb lists only in-frame clones, some missing. The sample contains 100,000 or so clones, under 95% of which appear only once. The input for sequencing was unstimulated CD8+ T cells sorted from spleen or lymph node cells, taken before intestinal transplant. Every receptor here comes from a human donor who received an intestinal transplant.

This clone appeared once. This sequence joins TRBV11-2 and TRBJ1-4; D not resolved. The germline V and J ends were trimmed by 5 bases and 10 bases, with 23 bases remaining between them. The CDR3 spans 16 residues. The germline CDR1 and CDR2 sequences are SGHAT and FQNNGV. DNA for the CDR3: TGTGCCAGCAGCCAAAACCCCGGGGAAAGGGTACGAAAACTGTTTTTT. Amino acids: CASSQNPGERVRKLFF. Complete variable domain (other parts from reference TRBV11-2 and TRBJ1-4): EAGVAQSPRYKIIEKRQSVAFWCNPISGHATLYWYQQILGQGPKLLIQFQNNGVVDDSQLPKDRFSAERLKGVDSTLKIQPAKLEDSAVYLCASSQNPGERVRKLFFGSGTQLSVL.

V and J are TRBV7-9 and TRBJ1-3, with 9 bases aligning to TRBD1. Losses at the gene ends were 4 bases for V and 0 bases for J; bases not matched to a gene: 7. In germline, CDR1 is SEHNR, CDR2 FQNEAQ (reference sequence). The CDR3 loop spans 17 amino acids. The CDR3 sequence is CASSSGQGTLSGNTIYF. DNA for the CDR3: TGTGCCAGCAGCTCGGGACAGGGCACCCTCTCTGGAAACACCATATATTTT.

The chain links TRBV11-1 to TRBJ2-3; perhaps TRBD1 as D (5 bases). Trimming cost V 5 bases and J 7 bases, with 13 bases left between them. The CDR3 runs to 13 residues. Germline CDR1 and CDR2: SGHAT and FQDESV (reference sequence). The chain's CDR3 is CASSTPGLHTQYF. For the CDR3, the DNA is TGTGCCAGCAGCACCCCAGGGCTCCATACGCAGTATTTT.

The chain links TRBV2 to TRBJ2-6; D might be TRBD1 (5 bases). Germline V CDR1 and CDR2: SNHLY, FYNNEI. The CDR3 runs to 14 residues. V was cut by 8 bases and J by 0 bases, with 8 bases left in between. Written as DNA, the CDR3 is TGTGCCAGCGGGCAGGGCTCTGGGGCCAACGTCCTGACTTTC. Its translation: CASGQGSGANVLTF.

This clone was counted a single time. This sequence joins TRBV29-1 and TRBJ2-1, with TRBD1 as a possible D gene (7 bases). This CDR3 has 16 amino acids. V was trimmed by 1 base and J by 1 base, leaving 14 bases between them. CDR1 and CDR2 from the germline V gene are SQVTM and ANQGSEA. The CDR3 DNA reads TGCAGCGTTGAAGCTTGGGCAGGGGGGTCCTACAATGAGCAGTTCTTC. It encodes CSVEAWAGGSYNEQFF.

The V call is TRBV30, the J call TRBJ2-2; 9 nucleotides align to TRBD1. The V gene end was trimmed by 2 bases and the J gene end by 1 base; junction bases not matched to a gene: 2. This CDR3 has 15 amino acids. Germline lookup yields CDR1 GTSNPN and CDR2 SVGIG (reference sequence). The CDR3 DNA is TGTGCCTGGAGTCCGACAGGGGGGAACACCGGGGAGCTGTTTTTT. The encoded protein is CAWSPTGGNTGELFF.

The CDR3 spells CASGLVSVDFTDTQYF. The CDR3, as DNA: TGTGCTAGTGGTTTGGTATCCGTTGACTTCACAGATACGCAGTATTTT. J is TRBJ2-3 and V is TRBV12-5; D remains unclear. There are 16 residues in the CDR3. Trimming left V 0 bases short and J 2 bases short, with 12 bases between. Germline loops: CDR1 LGHNT, CDR2 FRNRAP.

The chain couples TRBV7-9 to TRBJ2-7, with D uncertain. The germline V gene has CDR1 SEHNR and CDR2 FQNEAQ (reference sequence). V was shortened by 5 bases and J by 0 bases, with 8 bases between the two germline ends. The CDR3 loop spans 13 amino acids. The CDR3 DNA sequence: TGTGCCAGCAGCCACGCGTACTCCTACGAGCAGTACTTC. It encodes CASSHAYSYEQYF.

This clone has only one observation. The CDR3 DNA follows: TGTGCCAGCAGTTTTCGGCAGGAACCCTACGAGCAGTACTTC. Amino acid sequence: CASSFRQEPYEQYF. The chain employs TRBV28 and TRBJ2-7; D remains ambiguous. Germline CDR1 MDHEN, CDR2 SYDVKM. This CDR3 has 14 amino acids. V lost 3 bases and J lost 2, with 11 bases in between.

The V call is TRBV25-1, the J call TRBJ1-4; 8 bases agree with TRBD1. The CDR3 has 15 amino acids. The germline V gene encodes CDR1 MGHDK and CDR2 SYGVNS. After removal of 2 bases from V and 3 bases from J, the junction contained 2 bases not matched to a gene. In DNA, the CDR3 is TGTGCCAGCAGTGAACCGGGACAGGCTAATGAAAAACTGTTTTTT. It is translated as CASSEPGQANEKLFF.